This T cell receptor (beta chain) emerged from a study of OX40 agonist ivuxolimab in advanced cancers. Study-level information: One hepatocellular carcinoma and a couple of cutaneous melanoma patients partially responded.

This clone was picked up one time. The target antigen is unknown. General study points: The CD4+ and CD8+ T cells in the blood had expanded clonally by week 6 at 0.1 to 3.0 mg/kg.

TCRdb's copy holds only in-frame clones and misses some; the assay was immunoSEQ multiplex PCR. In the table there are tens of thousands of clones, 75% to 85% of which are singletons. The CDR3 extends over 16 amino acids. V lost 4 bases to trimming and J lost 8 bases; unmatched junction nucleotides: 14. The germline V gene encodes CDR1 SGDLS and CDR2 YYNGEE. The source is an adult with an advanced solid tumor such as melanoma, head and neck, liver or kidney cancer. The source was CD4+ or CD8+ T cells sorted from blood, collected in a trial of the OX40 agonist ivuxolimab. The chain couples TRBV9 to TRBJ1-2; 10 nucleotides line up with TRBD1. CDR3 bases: TGTGCCAGCAGCCCCCGCTTATGGACAGGGGGTGTAGGCTACACCTTC. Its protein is CASSPRLWTGGVGYTF.